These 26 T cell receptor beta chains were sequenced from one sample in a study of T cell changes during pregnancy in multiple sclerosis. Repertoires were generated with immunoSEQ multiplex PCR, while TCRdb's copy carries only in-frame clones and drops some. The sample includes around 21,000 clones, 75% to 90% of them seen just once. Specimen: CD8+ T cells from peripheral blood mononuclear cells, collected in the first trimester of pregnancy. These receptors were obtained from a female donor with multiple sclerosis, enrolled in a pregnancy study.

CDR3 protein: CASSLWRGTEAFF. The DNA for the CDR3 is TGTGCCAGCAGCTTGTGGCGCGGGACTGAAGCTTTCTTT. This chain links TRBV7-3 with TRBJ1-1, with no clear D. Trimming left V 3 bases short and J 5 bases short, with 10 bases between. The CDR3 has 13 amino acids. Germline lookup yields CDR1 SGHTA and CDR2 FQGTGA. The entire variable domain, with the rest obtained from reference TRBV7-3 and TRBJ1-1, is as follows: GAGVSQTPSNKVTEKGKYVELRCDPISGHTALYWYRQSLGQGPEFLIYFQGTGAADDSGLPNDRFFAVRPEGSVSTLKIQRTERGDSAVYLCASSLWRGTEAFFGQGTRLTVV.

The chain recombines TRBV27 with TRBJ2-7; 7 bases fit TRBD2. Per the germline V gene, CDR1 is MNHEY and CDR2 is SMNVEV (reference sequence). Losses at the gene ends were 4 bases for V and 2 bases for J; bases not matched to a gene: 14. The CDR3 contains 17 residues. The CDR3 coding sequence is TGTGCCAGCAGTTCGAGGGATTCTAGCGGACCAACCTACGAGCAGTACTTC. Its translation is CASSSRDSSGPTYEQYF.

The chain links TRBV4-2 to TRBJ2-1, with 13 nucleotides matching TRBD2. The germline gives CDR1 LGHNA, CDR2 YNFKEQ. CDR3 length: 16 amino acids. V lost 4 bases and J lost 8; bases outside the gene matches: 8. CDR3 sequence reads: CASSPVGLAGADEQFF. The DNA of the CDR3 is TGTGCCAGCAGCCCCGTCGGACTAGCGGGAGCGGATGAGCAGTTCTTC.

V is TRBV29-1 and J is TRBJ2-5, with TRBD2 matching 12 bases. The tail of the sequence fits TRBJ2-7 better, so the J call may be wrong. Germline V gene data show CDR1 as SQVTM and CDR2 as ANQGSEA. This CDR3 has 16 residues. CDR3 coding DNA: TGCAGCGTTGCCGGGCGGACTAGCGGGAACTCCTACGAGCAGTACTTC. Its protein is CSVAGRTSGNSYEQYF.

The CDR3 loop is CASRPWDTPNTGELFF. The DNA for the CDR3 is TGTGCCAGCAGACCCTGGGACACCCCGAACACCGGGGAGCTGTTTTTT. V and J are TRBV27 and TRBJ2-2; D might be TRBD1 (6 bases). Germline assignment: CDR1 MNHEY and CDR2 SMNVEV (reference sequence). With 6 bases removed from V and 0 bases from J, the gap between germline ends came to 14 bases. The CDR3 length is 16 residues.

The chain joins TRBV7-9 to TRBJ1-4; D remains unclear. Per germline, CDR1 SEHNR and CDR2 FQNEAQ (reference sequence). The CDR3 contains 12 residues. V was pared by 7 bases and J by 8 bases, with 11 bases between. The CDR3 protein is CASTRVSEKLFF. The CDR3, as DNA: TGTGCCAGCACTCGGGTTTCCGAAAAACTGTTTTTT. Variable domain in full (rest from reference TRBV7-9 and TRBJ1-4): DTGVSQNPRHKITKRGQNVTFRCDPISEHNRLYWYRQTLGQGPEFLTYFQNEAQLEKSRLLSDRFSAERPKGSFSTLEIQRTEQGDSAMYLCASTRVSEKLFFGSGTQLSVL.

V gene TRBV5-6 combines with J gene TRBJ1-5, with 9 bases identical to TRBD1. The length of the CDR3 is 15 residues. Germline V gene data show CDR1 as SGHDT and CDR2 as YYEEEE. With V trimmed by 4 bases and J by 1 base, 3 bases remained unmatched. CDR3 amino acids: CASSLGTGSNQPQHF. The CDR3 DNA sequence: TGTGCCAGCAGCCTCGGGACAGGGAGCAATCAGCCCCAGCATTTT.

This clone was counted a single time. CDR3 sequence reads: CASSAKGLAGYNEQFF. The CDR3 nucleotides are TGTGCCAGCAGCGCCAAAGGACTAGCGGGATACAATGAGCAGTTCTTC. J is TRBJ2-1 and V is TRBV9; 12 bases agree with TRBD2. CDR1 and CDR2 from the germline V gene are SGDLS and YYNGEE. This CDR3 spans 16 amino acids. The V segment lost 3 bases and the J segment 4 bases; nucleotides outside the gene matches: 5.

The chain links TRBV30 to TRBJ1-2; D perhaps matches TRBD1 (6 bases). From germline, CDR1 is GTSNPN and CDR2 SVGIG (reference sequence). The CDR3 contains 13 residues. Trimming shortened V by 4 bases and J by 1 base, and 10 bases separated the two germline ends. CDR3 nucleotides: TGTGCCTGGAAGGGACACCTTAACTATGGCTACACCTTC. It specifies CAWKGHLNYGYTF.

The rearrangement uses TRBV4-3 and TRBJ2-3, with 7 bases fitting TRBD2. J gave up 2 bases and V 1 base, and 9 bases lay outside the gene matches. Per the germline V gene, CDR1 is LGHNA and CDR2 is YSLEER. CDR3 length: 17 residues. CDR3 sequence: CASSQGPGGEATDTQYF. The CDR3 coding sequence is TGCGCCAGCAGCCAAGGGCCGGGGGGAGAGGCCACAGATACGCAGTATTTT.

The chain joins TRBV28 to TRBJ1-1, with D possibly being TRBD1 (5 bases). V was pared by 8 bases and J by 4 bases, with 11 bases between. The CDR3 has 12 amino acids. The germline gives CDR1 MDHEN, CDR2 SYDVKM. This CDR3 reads CASRRGVTEAFF. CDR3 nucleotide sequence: TGTGCCAGCCGAAGGGGTGTCACTGAAGCTTTCTTT.

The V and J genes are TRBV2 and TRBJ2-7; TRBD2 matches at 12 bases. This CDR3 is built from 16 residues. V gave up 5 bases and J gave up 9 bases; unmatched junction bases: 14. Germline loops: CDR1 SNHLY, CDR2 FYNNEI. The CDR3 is CASSPGTSGSTRGQYF. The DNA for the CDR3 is TGTGCCAGCAGTCCCGGGACTAGCGGGTCGACCCGGGGGCAGTACTTC.

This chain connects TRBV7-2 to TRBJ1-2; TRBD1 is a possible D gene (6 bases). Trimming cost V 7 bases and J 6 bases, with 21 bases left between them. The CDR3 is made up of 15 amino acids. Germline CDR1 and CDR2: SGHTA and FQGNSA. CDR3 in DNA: TGTGCCAGCACCCTTTTGGGGGGGGCGCCTGATGGCTACACCTTC. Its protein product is CASTLLGGAPDGYTF.

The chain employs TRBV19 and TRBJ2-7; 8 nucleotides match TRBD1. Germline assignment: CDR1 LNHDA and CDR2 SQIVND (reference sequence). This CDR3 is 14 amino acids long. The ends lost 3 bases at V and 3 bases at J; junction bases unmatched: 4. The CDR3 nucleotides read TGTGCCAGTAGTATCCAGGGGGCGGGCTACGAGCAGTACTTC. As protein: CASSIQGAGYEQYF.

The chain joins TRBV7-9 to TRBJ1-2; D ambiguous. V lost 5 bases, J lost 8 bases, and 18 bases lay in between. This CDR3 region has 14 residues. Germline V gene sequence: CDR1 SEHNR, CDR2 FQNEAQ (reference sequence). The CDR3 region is CASSPPRSNQGYTF. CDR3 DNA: TGTGCCAGCAGCCCCCCCCGAAGTAATCAGGGCTACACCTTC.

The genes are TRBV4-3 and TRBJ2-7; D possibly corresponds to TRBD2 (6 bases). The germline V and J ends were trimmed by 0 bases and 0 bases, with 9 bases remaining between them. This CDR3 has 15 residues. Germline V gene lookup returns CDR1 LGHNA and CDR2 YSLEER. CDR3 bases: TGCGCCAGCAGCCAAGAATACGGGAGCTCCTACGAGCAGTACTTC. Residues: CASSQEYGSSYEQYF.

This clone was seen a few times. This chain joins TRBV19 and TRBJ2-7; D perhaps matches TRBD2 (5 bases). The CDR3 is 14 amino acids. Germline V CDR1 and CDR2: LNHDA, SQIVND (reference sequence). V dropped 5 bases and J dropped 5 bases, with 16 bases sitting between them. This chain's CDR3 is CASSESEGLHEQYF. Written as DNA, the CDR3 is TGTGCCAGTAGTGAGTCCGAGGGCCTCCACGAGCAGTACTTC.

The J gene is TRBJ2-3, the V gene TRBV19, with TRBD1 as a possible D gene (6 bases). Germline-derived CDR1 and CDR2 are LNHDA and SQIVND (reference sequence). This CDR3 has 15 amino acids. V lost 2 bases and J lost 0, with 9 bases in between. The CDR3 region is CASSIFGQSTDTQYF. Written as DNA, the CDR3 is TGTGCCAGTAGTATATTCGGACAGAGCACAGATACGCAGTATTTT.

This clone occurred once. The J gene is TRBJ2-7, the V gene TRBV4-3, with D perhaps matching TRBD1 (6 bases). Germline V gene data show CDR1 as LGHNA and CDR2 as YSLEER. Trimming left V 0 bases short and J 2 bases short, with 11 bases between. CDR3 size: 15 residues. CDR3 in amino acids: CASSQDPQGPYEQYF. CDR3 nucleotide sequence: TGCGCCAGCAGCCAAGATCCCCAGGGGCCCTACGAGCAGTACTTC.

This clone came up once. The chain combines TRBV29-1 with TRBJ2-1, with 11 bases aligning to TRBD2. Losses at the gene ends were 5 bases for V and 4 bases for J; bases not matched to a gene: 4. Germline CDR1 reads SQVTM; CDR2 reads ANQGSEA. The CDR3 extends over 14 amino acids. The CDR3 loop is CSVPWTSGYNEQFF. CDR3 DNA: TGCAGCGTTCCCTGGACTAGCGGGTACAATGAGCAGTTCTTC.

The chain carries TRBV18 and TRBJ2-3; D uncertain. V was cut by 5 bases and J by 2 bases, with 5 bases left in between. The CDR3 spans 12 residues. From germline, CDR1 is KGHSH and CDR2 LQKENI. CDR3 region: CASSDFTDTQYF. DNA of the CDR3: TGTGCCAGCTCAGACTTCACAGATACGCAGTATTTT.

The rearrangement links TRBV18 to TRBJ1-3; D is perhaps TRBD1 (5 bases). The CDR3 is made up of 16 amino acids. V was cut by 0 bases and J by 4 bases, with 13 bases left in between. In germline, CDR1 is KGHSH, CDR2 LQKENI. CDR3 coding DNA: TGTGCCAGCTCACCACCGAGGAGGGGAATCGGAAACACCATATATTTT. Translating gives CASSPPRRGIGNTIYF.

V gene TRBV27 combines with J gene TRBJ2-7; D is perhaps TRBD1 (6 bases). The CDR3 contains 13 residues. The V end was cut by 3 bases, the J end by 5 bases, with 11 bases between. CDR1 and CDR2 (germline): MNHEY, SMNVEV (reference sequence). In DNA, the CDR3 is TGTGCCAGCAGTTTCCAGGGGACCCACGAGCAGTACTTC. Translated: CASSFQGTHEQYF.

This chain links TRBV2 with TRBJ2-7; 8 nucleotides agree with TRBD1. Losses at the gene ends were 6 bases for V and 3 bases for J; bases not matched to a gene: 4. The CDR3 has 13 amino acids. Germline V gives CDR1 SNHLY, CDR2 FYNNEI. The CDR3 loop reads CASSPDRGYEQYF. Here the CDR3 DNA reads TGTGCCAGCAGCCCTGACAGGGGCTACGAGCAGTACTTC.

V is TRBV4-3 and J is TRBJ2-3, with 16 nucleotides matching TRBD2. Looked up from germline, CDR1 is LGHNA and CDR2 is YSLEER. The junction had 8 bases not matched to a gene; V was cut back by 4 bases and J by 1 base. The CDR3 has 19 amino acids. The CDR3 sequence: CASSPSGTSGRGGTDTQYF. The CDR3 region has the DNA TGCGCCAGCAGCCCTTCCGGGACTAGCGGGAGGGGCGGCACAGATACGCAGTATTTT.

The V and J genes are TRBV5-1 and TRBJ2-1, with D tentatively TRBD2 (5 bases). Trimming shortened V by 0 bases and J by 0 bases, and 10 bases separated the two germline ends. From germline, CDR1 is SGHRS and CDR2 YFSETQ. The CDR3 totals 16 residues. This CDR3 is CASSLGRESSYNEQFF. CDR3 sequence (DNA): TGCGCCAGCAGCTTGGGAAGGGAGAGCTCCTACAATGAGCAGTTCTTC.